This TCR beta chain was captured by sequencing in a study of post-analysis software for immune sequencing data. In this sample, this clonotype turned up a few times. The antigen is not known. Germline values: CDR1 MGHRA, CDR2 YSYEKL. V was cut by 6 bases and J by 3 bases, with 17 bases left in between. This CDR3 has 15 residues. The TCR beta cDNA libraries contained unique molecular identifiers. MiXCR, run by TCRdb on the PCR reads, gives a single entry per CDR3 protein. Here the sample spans roughly 870,000 distinct CDR3 sequences, approximately 57% being singletons. Findings and caveats of the study: TRBV segments more frequent in patients than in controls numbered roughly five and included TRBV5-6, TRBV5-1 and TRBV20-1. Same-batch samples co-clustered strongly by F measure.

This sequence was found in a girl between 5 and 17 years old with multiple sclerosis. V and J are TRBV4-1 and TRBJ1-2; TRBD1 is a possible D gene (5 bases). Sequencing was done on a sample of blood. Written as DNA, the CDR3 is TGCGCCAGCAGTCTCTCGGTAGGGGCCCACTATGGCTACACCTTC. Its protein product is CASSLSVGAHYGYTF.